Shown below are 15 T cell receptor beta chains from a single sample sequenced in a study of OX40 agonist ivuxolimab in advanced cancers. Clones were read by immunoSEQ multiplex PCR, and TCRdb kept only the in-frame ones, dropping some. This table has roughly 70,000 clones, approximately 84% appearing once. The source was CD4+ or CD8+ T cells sorted from blood, collected in a trial of the OX40 agonist ivuxolimab. The origin of the receptors is an adult with an advanced solid tumor such as melanoma, head and neck, liver or kidney cancer.

V usage is TRBV6-6 and J usage is TRBJ2-3, with 8 bases lining up with TRBD1. V lost 8 bases and J lost 5; bases outside the gene matches: 12. The CDR3 has 15 amino acids. The germline gives CDR1 MNHNY, CDR2 SVGAGI (reference sequence). CDR3 sequence: CASSYAGTGRDTQYF. CDR3 nucleotide sequence: TGTGCCAGCTCTTATGCCGGGACAGGTCGAGATACGCAGTATTTT.

The chain recombines TRBV11-3 with TRBJ1-1; D not resolved. The V gene's germline CDR1 is SGHNT and CDR2 YENEEA. V gave up 8 bases and J gave up 0 bases, with 22 bases separating them. This CDR3 contains 17 residues. CDR3 sequence reads: CASQPPPGRDMNTEAFF. The CDR3 coding sequence is TGTGCCAGCCAACCCCCCCCCGGGAGGGATATGAACACTGAAGCTTTCTTT. The complete variable domain, with remaining parts taken from reference TRBV11-3 and TRBJ1-1, reads EAGVVQSPRYKIIEKKQPVAFWCNPISGHNTLYWYLQNLGQGPELLIRYENEEAVDDSQLPKDRFSAERLKGVDSTLKIQPAELGDSAVYLCASQPPPGRDMNTEAFFGQGTRLTVV.

The chain carries TRBV6-6 and TRBJ1-2; no definite D call. The V gene lost 0 bases and the J gene lost 3 bases, with 8 bases spanning the gap. Germline assignment: CDR1 MNHNY and CDR2 SVGAGI (reference sequence). CDR3 size: 14 residues. In DNA, the CDR3 is TGTGCCAGCAGTTACTCTTGGCGGGACTATGGCTACACCTTC. Translated: CASSYSWRDYGYTF.

The J gene is TRBJ1-2, the V gene TRBV5-1, with D perhaps TRBD1 (5 bases). The CDR3 sequence is 13 residues long. CDR1 is SGHRS and CDR2 is YFSETQ in the germline V gene. V gave up 1 base and J gave up 5 bases, with 9 bases separating them. This chain's CDR3 is CASSLRSGYGYTF. As DNA, the CDR3 is TGCGCCAGCAGCTTGCGTTCAGGGTATGGCTACACCTTC.

With regard to this clone: The sample contains more than one DNA sequence encoding this CDR3. The CDR3 DNA follows: TGTGCCAGCAGCGTAGTTGGGGATAACTCCTACGAGCAGTACTTC. It encodes CASSVVGDNSYEQYF. The J gene is TRBJ2-7, the V gene TRBV9; no reliable D call. In germline, CDR1 is SGDLS, CDR2 YYNGEE. The CDR3 consists of 15 residues. V was shortened by 0 bases and J by 0 bases, with 10 bases between the two germline ends.

This clone was picked up a small number of times. The chain carries TRBV5-1 and TRBJ2-7; TRBD1 might be the D (5 bases). Germline CDR1 reads SGHRS; CDR2 reads YFSETQ. Trimming pared 3 bases from V and 6 bases from J, leaving 13 bases between. CDR3 length: 13 amino acids. Here the CDR3 DNA reads TGCGCCAGCAGCTCCCAGGGTGAACGCGAGCAGTACTTC. Protein product: CASSSQGEREQYF.

V is TRBV5-6 and J is TRBJ1-3; TRBD1 is a possible D gene (5 bases). Germline V gives CDR1 SGHDT, CDR2 YYEEEE. Trimming cost V 4 bases and J 3 bases, with 14 bases left between them. The CDR3 has 15 residues. In DNA, the CDR3 is TGTGCCAGCAGCAGAGGGACGGCCCATGGAAACACCATATATTTT. Protein product: CASSRGTAHGNTIYF.

The DNA for the CDR3 is TGCGCCAGCAGCTCTCCCTCCTACAATGAGCAGTTCTTC. The encoded protein is CASSSPSYNEQFF. The chain joins TRBV5-1 to TRBJ2-1; no reliable D call. V dropped 3 bases and J dropped 0 bases, with 4 bases sitting between them. The germline V gene has CDR1 SGHRS and CDR2 YFSETQ. This CDR3 spans 13 amino acids.

This chain uses TRBV4-3 with TRBJ1-5, with D maybe TRBD1 (6 bases). Trimming cost V 0 bases and J 9 bases, with 15 bases left between them. The CDR3 is made up of 15 amino acids. Germline assignment: CDR1 LGHNA and CDR2 YSLEER. The CDR3 DNA sequence: TGCGCCAGCAGCCAAGAGGGGGGGGCCTCTTGGCCCCAGCATTTT. Amino acid sequence: CASSQEGGASWPQHF.

The rearrangement links TRBV7-9 to TRBJ1-5; D unclear. Trimming removed 4 bases at V and 6 bases at J, with 16 bases between. This CDR3 comprises 15 residues. Germline V gene lookup returns CDR1 SEHNR and CDR2 FQNEAQ (reference sequence). The CDR3 sequence is CASSSTSGIGQPQHF. The CDR3 DNA is TGTGCCAGCAGCTCAACCTCAGGCATTGGTCAGCCCCAGCATTTT.

The J gene is TRBJ2-1, the V gene TRBV5-6; D remains ambiguous. This CDR3 comprises 15 residues. The V gene's germline CDR1 is SGHDT and CDR2 YYEEEE. V dropped 0 bases and J dropped 0 bases, with 7 bases sitting between them. For the CDR3, the DNA is TGTGCCAGCAGCTTGGTACAGAGCTCCTACAATGAGCAGTTCTTC. Protein: CASSLVQSSYNEQFF.

This clone has only one observation. J is TRBJ2-5 and V is TRBV10-2; TRBD2 agrees at 10 bases. With V trimmed by 8 bases and J by 1 base, 1 base remained unmatched. The CDR3 spans 13 residues. Germline CDR1 WSHSY, CDR2 SAAADI. Written as DNA, the CDR3 is TGCGCCAGCCAGCGGGGGGGCCAAGAGACCCAGTACTTC. Protein product: CASQRGGQETQYF.

The chain carries TRBV6-5 and TRBJ2-7; TRBD2 might be the D (6 bases). The germline V gene encodes CDR1 MNHEY and CDR2 SVGAGI. With 6 bases removed from V and 6 bases from J, the gap between germline ends came to 15 bases. This CDR3 comprises 13 residues. CDR3 sequence (DNA): TGTGCCAGCAGCCCCCCGGGGGACGCCGAGCAGTACTTC. It yields the protein CASSPPGDAEQYF.

The V call is TRBV2, the J call TRBJ1-5; D is uncertain. V lost 4 bases and J lost 2, with 6 bases in between. This CDR3 is built from 13 residues. CDR1 is SNHLY, CDR2 FYNNEI, per germline. The CDR3 region has the DNA TGTGCCAGCAGTGGTGGTGGCAATCAGCCCCAGCATTTT. Translated, it gives CASSGGGNQPQHF.

J is TRBJ1-5 and V is TRBV9; D is unclear. Trimming took off 0 bases at V and 5 bases at J, with 12 bases between the two ends. Germline lookup yields CDR1 SGDLS and CDR2 YYNGEE. The CDR3 covers 15 residues. CDR3 protein: CASSVDGGGYQPQHF. The CDR3 nucleotides are TGTGCCAGCAGCGTAGACGGTGGTGGGTATCAGCCCCAGCATTTT.